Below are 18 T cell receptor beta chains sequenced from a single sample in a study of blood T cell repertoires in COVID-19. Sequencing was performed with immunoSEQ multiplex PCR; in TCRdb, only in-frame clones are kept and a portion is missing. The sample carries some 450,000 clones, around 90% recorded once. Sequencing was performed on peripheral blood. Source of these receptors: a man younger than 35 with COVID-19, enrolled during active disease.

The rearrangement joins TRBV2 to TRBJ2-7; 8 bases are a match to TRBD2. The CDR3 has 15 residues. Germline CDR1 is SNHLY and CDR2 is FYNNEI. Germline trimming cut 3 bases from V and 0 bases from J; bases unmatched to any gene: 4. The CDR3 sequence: CASSEEREPSYEQYF. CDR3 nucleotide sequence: TGTGCCAGCAGTGAGGAGCGGGAGCCCTCCTACGAGCAGTACTTC.

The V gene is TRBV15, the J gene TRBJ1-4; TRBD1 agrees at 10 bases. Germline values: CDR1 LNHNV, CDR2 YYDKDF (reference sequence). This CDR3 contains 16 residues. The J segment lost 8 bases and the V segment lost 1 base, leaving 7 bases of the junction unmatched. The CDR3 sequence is CATSRGQGAIREKLFF. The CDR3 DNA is TGTGCCACCAGCAGAGGACAGGGGGCCATCCGGGAAAAACTGTTTTTT.

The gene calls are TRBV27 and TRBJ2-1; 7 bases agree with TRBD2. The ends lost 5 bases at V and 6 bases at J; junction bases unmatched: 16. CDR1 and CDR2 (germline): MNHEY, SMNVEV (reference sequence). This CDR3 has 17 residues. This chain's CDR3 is CASSPHRLAAPFNEQFF. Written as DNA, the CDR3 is TGTGCCAGCAGTCCCCACCGACTAGCAGCCCCCTTCAATGAGCAGTTCTTC.

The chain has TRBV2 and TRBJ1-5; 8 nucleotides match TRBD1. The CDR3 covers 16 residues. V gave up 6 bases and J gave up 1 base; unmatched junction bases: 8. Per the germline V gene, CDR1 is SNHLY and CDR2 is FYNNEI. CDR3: CASRGGQGVSNQPQHF. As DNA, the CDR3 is TGTGCCAGCAGGGGAGGACAGGGTGTGAGCAATCAGCCCCAGCATTTT.

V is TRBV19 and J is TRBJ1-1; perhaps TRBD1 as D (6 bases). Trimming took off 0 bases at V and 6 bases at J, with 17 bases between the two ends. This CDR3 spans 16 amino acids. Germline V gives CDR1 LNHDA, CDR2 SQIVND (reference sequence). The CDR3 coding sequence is TGTGCCAGTAGTATAGAAAGTCTTTCAGGGGACCCTGAAGCTTTCTTT. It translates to CASSIESLSGDPEAFF.

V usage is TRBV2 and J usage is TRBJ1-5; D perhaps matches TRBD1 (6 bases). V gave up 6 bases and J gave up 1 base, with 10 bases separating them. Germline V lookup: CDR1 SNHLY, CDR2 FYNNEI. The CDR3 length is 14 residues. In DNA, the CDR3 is TGTGCCAGCAGGGACAGCGCAAGCAATCAGCCCCAGCATTTT. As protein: CASRDSASNQPQHF.

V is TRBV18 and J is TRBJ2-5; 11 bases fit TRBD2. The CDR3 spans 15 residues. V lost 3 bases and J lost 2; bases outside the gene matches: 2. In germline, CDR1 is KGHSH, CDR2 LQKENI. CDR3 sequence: CASSPLAGGQETQYF. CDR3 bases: TGTGCCAGCTCACCTCTAGCGGGAGGACAAGAGACCCAGTACTTC.

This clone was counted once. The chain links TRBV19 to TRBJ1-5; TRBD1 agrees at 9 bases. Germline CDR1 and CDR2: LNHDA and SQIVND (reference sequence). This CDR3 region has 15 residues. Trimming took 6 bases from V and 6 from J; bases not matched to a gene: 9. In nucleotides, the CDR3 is TGTGCCAGTAGCCCAACCCGACAGGGGGGTCAGCCCCAGCATTTT. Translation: CASSPTRQGGQPQHF.

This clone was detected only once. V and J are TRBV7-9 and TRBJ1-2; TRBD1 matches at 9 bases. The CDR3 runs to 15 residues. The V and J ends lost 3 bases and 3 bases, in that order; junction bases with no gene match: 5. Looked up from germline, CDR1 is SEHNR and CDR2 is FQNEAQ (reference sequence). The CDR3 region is CASSLGRQGDYGYTF. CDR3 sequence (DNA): TGTGCCAGCAGCTTGGGGAGACAGGGGGACTATGGCTACACCTTC.

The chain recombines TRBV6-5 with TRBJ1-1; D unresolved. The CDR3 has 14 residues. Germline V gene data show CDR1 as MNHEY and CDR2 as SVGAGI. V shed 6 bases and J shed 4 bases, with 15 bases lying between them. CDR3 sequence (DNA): TGTGCCAGCAGCCCCACCCCGATCGGCACTGAAGCTTTCTTT. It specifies CASSPTPIGTEAFF.

The CDR3 DNA reads as TGCGCCAGCAGCAGGACTAGCGGAGGCTACGAGCAGTACTTC. It codes for CASSRTSGGYEQYF. V gene TRBV5-1 combines with J gene TRBJ2-7, with 10 bases fitting TRBD2. V was clipped by 4 bases and J by 3 bases; unmatched bases: 4. This CDR3 is built from 14 residues. Germline CDR1 reads SGHRS; CDR2 reads YFSETQ.

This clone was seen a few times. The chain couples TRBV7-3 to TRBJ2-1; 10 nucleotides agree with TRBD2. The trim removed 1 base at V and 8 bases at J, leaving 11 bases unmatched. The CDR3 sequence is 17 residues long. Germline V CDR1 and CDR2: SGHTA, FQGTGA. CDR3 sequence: CASSLISSSGSFDEQFF. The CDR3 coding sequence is TGTGCCAGCAGCTTAATCTCGTCTAGCGGGAGTTTCGATGAGCAGTTCTTC.

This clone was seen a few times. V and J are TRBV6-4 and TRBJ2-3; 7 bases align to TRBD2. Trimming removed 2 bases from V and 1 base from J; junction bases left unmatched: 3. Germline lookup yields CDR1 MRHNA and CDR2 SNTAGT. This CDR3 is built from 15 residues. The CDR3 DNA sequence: TGTGCCAGCAGTGACGGGGCGGGGGGCACAGATACGCAGTATTTT. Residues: CASSDGAGGTDTQYF.

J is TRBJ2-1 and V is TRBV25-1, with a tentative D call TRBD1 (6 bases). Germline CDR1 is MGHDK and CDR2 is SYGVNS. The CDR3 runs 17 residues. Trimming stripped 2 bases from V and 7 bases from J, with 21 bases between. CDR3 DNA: TGTGCCAGCAGTGAAACGACAGGAAGGGATAAAGCGAATGAGCAGTTCTTC. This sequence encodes CASSETTGRDKANEQFF. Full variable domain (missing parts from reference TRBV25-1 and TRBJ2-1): EADIYQTPRYLVIGTGKKITLECSQTMGHDKMYWYQQDPGMELHLIHYSYGVNSTEKGDLSSESTVSRIRTEHFPLTLESARPSHTSQYLCASSETTGRDKANEQFFGPGTRLTVL.

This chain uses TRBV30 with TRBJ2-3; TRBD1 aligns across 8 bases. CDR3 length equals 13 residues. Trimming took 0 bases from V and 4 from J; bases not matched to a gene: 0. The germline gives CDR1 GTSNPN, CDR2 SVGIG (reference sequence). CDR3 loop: CAWSVQGADTQYF. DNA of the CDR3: TGTGCCTGGAGTGTACAGGGGGCAGATACGCAGTATTTT.

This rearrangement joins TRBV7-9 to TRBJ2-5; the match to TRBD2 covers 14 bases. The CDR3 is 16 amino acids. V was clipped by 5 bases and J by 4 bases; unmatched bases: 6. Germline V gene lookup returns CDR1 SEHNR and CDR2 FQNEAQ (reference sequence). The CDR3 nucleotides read TGTGCCAGCAGCGACGGACTAGCGGGGGGAGGAGAGACCCAGTACTTC. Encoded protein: CASSDGLAGGGETQYF.

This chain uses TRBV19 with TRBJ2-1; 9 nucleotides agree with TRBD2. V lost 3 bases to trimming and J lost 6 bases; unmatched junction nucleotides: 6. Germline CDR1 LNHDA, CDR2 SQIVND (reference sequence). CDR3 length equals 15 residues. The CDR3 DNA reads TGTGCCAGTAGTATCGGGCGGGGGGGCGGCAATGAGCAGTTCTTC. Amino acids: CASSIGRGGGNEQFF.

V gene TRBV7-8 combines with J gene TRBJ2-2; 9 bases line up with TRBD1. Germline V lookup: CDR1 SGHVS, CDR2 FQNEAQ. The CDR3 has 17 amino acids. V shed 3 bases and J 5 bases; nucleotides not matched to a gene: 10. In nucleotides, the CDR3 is TGTGCCAGCAGCTTGAAACTGGGACAGGGATTGACCGGGGAGCTGTTTTTT. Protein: CASSLKLGQGLTGELFF. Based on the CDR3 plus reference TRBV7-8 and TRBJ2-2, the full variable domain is GAGVSQSPRYKVAKRGQDVALRCDPISGHVSLFWYQQALGQGPEFLTYFQNEAQLDKSGLPSDRFFAERPEGSVSTLKIQRTQQEDSAVYLCASSLKLGQGLTGELFFGEGSRLTVL.